These 5 T cell receptor beta chains share one sample of origin, sequenced in a study of CD8+CD57+ T cells in acquired aplastic anemia. For sequencing, patients were chosen who had shown expansion of CD8+CD57+ cells by flow cytometry. CDR3 and TCR beta VDJ profiling relied on genomic DNA as the template. TCRdb re-analysed the reads in MiXCR, keeping a single row per CDR3 protein. The sample records 260,000 or so distinct CDR3 sequences, 70% to 85% being singletons. The source material was sorted CD4+, CD8+, or CD8+CD57+ T cells (not recorded which) from PBMCs. Source of these receptors: a human donor with aplastic anemia.

This clonotype was found once. The junction shows a germline mismatch at one end, possibly a read error. The V call is TRBV7-3, the J call TRBJ2-3; D is perhaps TRBD2 (5 bases). Germline V CDR1 and CDR2: SGHTA, FQGTGA. CDR3 length: 14 amino acids. CDR3 loop: CASSFGGGGEETQF. The CDR3 region has the DNA TGTGCCAGCAGCTTCGGCGGAGGCGGCGAAGAGACGCAGTTT.

Concerning this clonotype itself: An end of the junction differs from the germline gene, which may be a read error. The J gene is TRBJ2-5, the V gene TRBV7-9; D gene ambiguous. Germline-derived CDR1 and CDR2 are SEHNR and FQNEAQ (reference sequence). This CDR3 region has 14 residues. DNA for the CDR3: TGTGCCACCAGCATTGGAAGAAAGGAAGAGAGCGAGTACTTC. It is translated as CATSIGRKEESEYF.

The rearrangement uses TRBV7-8 and TRBJ1-6; D not resolved. V was shortened by 1 base and J by 18 bases, with 19 bases between the two germline ends. CDR1 is SGHVS and CDR2 is FQNEAQ in the germline V gene. CDR3 size: 14 residues. CDR3: CASSLEGNPAPHHF. CDR3 in DNA: TGTGCCAGCAGCTTAGAGGGTAATCCCGCACCGCACCACTTT.

In the case of this clonotype: The CDR3 carries no conserved terminal phenylalanine or tryptophan, so it likely arises from a read error. The DNA is left out, because the CDR3 cannot be placed on it with certainty; the CDR3 is given as TCRdb lists it. V gene TRBV2 combines with J gene TRBJ2-1; TRBD1, as called in the table, went unchecked against the DNA. The CDR3 sequence runs 16 residues, both termini included. Germline loops: CDR1 SNHLY, CDR2 FYNNEI. The CDR3 region is CASSESRGANNKDLFG.

The V and J genes are TRBV24-1 and TRBJ2-6, with TRBD1 as a possible D gene (5 bases). This CDR3 has 17 residues. Germline CDR1 is KGHDR and CDR2 is SFDVKD. V was shortened by 4 bases and J by 0 bases, with 12 bases between the two germline ends. CDR3 residues: CATSEWTTSSGANVLTF. DNA for the CDR3: TGTGCCACCAGTGAGTGGACAACGAGCTCTGGGGCCAACGTCCTGACTTTC.